This passage covers 12 T cell receptor beta chains from one sample sequenced in a study of cytomegalovirus exposure and HLA in healthy donors. This PCR relied on a set of 60 Vbeta primers and 13 Jbeta primers. The assay was immunoSEQ multiplex PCR, and TCRdb's table has in-frame clones only and misses some. The sample comprises 150,000 to 200,000 clones, about 79% of which are singletons, and 5% to 8% rests with the top ten. The sequencing sample was made of PBMCs. These receptors came from a middle-aged man in good health and CMV-seropositive.

This chain connects TRBV4-1 to TRBJ1-1; maybe TRBD1 (6 bases). The ends were cut back, 0 bases at V and 5 bases at J, with 16 bases in the middle. In germline, CDR1 is MGHRA, CDR2 YSYEKL. CDR3 size: 16 residues. CDR3 in DNA: TGCGCCAGCAGCCAAGACTTTCCGGGTCAGGGGACTGAAGCTTTCTTT. Protein product: CASSQDFPGQGTEAFF.

The chain links TRBV5-1 to TRBJ2-4; 8 positions agree with TRBD1. J lost 7 bases, V lost 4 bases, and 7 bases had no gene match. CDR1 is SGHRS and CDR2 is YFSETQ in the germline V gene. The CDR3 totals 14 residues. CDR3 loop: CASSPRQGTNIQYF. The CDR3 bases are TGCGCCAGCAGCCCCCGACAGGGGACGAACATTCAGTACTTC.

By share, this clone ranks as medium-sized. This rearrangement joins TRBV2 to TRBJ1-1; D gene unclear. CDR3 length: 11 amino acids. Germline V lookup: CDR1 SNHLY, CDR2 FYNNEI. V was trimmed by 5 bases and J by 7 bases, leaving 8 bases between them. The DNA for the CDR3 is TGTGCCAGCAGTATAGCGGGTGAAGCTTTCTTT. Protein: CASSIAGEAFF.

The chain carries TRBV5-1 and TRBJ2-5; 7 bases map to TRBD1. Trimming cost V 6 bases and J 5 bases; bases outside gene matches: 16. The V gene's germline CDR1 is SGHRS and CDR2 YFSETQ. This CDR3 region has 16 residues. The CDR3 nucleotides read TGCGCCAGCACTAGGGGGCTTGGCGAAAGGTGGGAGACCCAGTACTTC. Its protein product is CASTRGLGERWETQYF.

V usage is TRBV10-1 and J usage is TRBJ1-1, with 9 bases lining up with TRBD1. Germline assignment: CDR1 WNHNN and CDR2 SYGVQD (reference sequence). The CDR3 sequence is 13 residues long. The V gene end was trimmed by 6 bases and the J gene end by 3 bases; junction bases not matched to a gene: 2. CDR3: CASRRQGDTEAFF. CDR3 coding DNA: TGCGCCAGCAGACGACAGGGGGACACTGAAGCTTTCTTT.

The rearrangement links TRBV18 to TRBJ2-1; a weak D match, TRBD1 (6 bases). The CDR3 length is 17 residues. Trimming cost V 1 base and J 0 bases, with 13 bases left between them. CDR1 and CDR2 (germline): KGHSH, LQKENI. CDR3 protein: CASSPRGQLSSYNEQFF. Written as DNA, the CDR3 is TGTGCCAGCTCACCACGCGGACAGTTAAGCTCCTACAATGAGCAGTTCTTC.

The chain combines TRBV19 with TRBJ2-1, with 13 bases identical to TRBD2. The CDR3 has 16 amino acids. Germline lookup yields CDR1 LNHDA and CDR2 SQIVND (reference sequence). J lost 14 bases, V lost 3 bases, and 13 bases had no gene match. In nucleotides, the CDR3 is TGTGCCAGTAGTATCACCCCCGGACTAGCGGGAGTGGGTGAGTTCTTC. As protein: CASSITPGLAGVGEFF.

The chain is built from TRBV28 and TRBJ2-7; TRBD2 might be the D (6 bases). The V end lost 8 bases, the J end lost 3 bases, and 17 bases lay between the germline ends. Per germline, CDR1 MDHEN and CDR2 SYDVKM. The CDR3 has 14 residues. The CDR3 sequence is CASRDSRRDYEQYF. CDR3 nucleotides: TGTGCCAGCCGGGACTCTCGGCGGGACTACGAGCAGTACTTC.

The rearrangement joins TRBV7-9 to TRBJ1-3, with D maybe TRBD1 (6 bases). In germline, CDR1 is SEHNR, CDR2 FQNEAQ (reference sequence). This CDR3 has 15 amino acids. V was trimmed by 5 bases and J by 0 bases, leaving 11 bases between them. The CDR3, as DNA: TGTGCCAGCAGCCAACAGGGTTTCTCTGGAAACACCATATATTTT. Translated: CASSQQGFSGNTIYF.

For the CDR3, the DNA is TGTGCCAGCTCACCAAGTGCCGTCGGGGGGCCTGAAGCTTTCTTT. This translates into CASSPSAVGGPEAFF. The J gene is TRBJ1-1, the V gene TRBV18; the D gene is possibly TRBD1 (6 bases). Germline CDR1 reads KGHSH; CDR2 reads LQKENI. The CDR3 runs to 15 residues. V lost 2 bases, J lost 6 bases, and 16 bases lay in between.

Comments on this clone: Germline is not matched at one junction end, which may reflect a read error. The same CDR3 can be traced to other DNA sequences in this sample. The CDR3 DNA is TGTGCCACCAGCAGGGAGGATCCATCCGCGGATACGCAGTACTTT. This codes for CATSREDPSADTQYF. V gene TRBV15 combines with J gene TRBJ2-3; tentative D call: TRBD2 (5 bases). Germline CDR1 is LNHNV and CDR2 is YYDKDF (reference sequence). The CDR3 has 15 amino acids.

The chain joins TRBV6-1 to TRBJ2-5; TRBD1 agrees at 8 bases. The CDR3 spans 14 residues. Trimming took 6 bases from V and 2 from J; bases not matched to a gene: 5. Looked up from germline, CDR1 is MNHNS and CDR2 is SASEGT. CDR3 sequence reads: CASRPTGVQETQYF. CDR3 bases: TGTGCCAGCAGGCCGACAGGGGTACAAGAGACCCAGTACTTC.